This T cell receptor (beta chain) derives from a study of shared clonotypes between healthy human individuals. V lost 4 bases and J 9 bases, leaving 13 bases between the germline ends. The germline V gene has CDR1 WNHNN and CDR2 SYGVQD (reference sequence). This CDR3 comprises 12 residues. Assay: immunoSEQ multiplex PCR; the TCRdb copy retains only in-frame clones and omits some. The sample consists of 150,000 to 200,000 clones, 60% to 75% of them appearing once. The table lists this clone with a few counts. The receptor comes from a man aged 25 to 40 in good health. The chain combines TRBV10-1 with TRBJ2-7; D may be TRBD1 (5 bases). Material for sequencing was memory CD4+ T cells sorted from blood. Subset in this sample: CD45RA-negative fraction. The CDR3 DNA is TGCGCCAGCAGTGGGTCAGGGCAGCGGCAGTACTTC. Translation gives CASSGSGQRQYF.